This T cell receptor beta chain was recovered during a study of identical twins. MiXCR was run by TCRdb on the 5' RACE reads, yielding one entry per CDR3 protein. This sample has 350,000 or so distinct CDR3 sequences, with approximately 8.8% found just once. This clonotype appeared many times. This clonotype originated in a woman between 50 and 59 years old in good health. Sequenced input: naive T cells sorted from blood.

CDR3 sequence reads: CASSFDETQYF. Here the CDR3 DNA reads TGCGCCAGCAGCTTCGACGAGACCCAGTACTTC. This chain uses TRBV5-1 with TRBJ2-5; the D is unclear. The CDR3 covers 11 residues. The V end was cut by 2 bases, the J end by 5 bases, with 4 bases between. CDR1 and CDR2 from the germline V gene are SGHRS and YFSETQ.